A single sample gave rise to the 12 T cell receptor beta chains below, sequenced in a study of early T cells in non-severe SARS-CoV-2 infection. TCRdb itself ran the 5' RACE reads through MiXCR, one entry per CDR3 protein. The data contain about 56,000 distinct CDR3 sequences, more than 12% of them singletons. The sequences come from whole blood, collected at baseline. All receptors come from an adult who was a healthcare worker with PCR-confirmed SARS-CoV-2 infection or an uninfected control (not recorded which).

This clonotype was observed a handful of times. The J gene is TRBJ2-7, the V gene TRBV12-3 or TRBV12-4; 7 positions agree with TRBD1. After removal of 3 bases from V and 6 bases from J, the junction contained 5 bases not matched to a gene. CDR3 length: 13 amino acids. This CDR3 is CASSLRGHSEQYF. CDR3 coding DNA: TGTGCCAGCAGTTTGAGGGGGCACAGCGAGCAGTACTTC.

This sequence joins TRBV5-1 and TRBJ2-1, with TRBD2 matching 12 bases. CDR1 is SGHRS and CDR2 is YFSETQ in the germline V gene. CDR3 length: 18 residues. J gave up 4 bases and V 3 bases, and 11 bases lay outside the gene matches. Written as DNA, the CDR3 is TGCGCCAGCAGCTGGTCCACTAGCGGGGGGAATATATACAATGAGCAGTTCTTC. It encodes CASSWSTSGGNIYNEQFF.

The sample holds a few counts of this clonotype. This chain connects TRBV2 to TRBJ2-5, with 8 positions matching TRBD2. The CDR3 contains 15 residues. V was clipped by 7 bases and J by 5 bases; unmatched bases: 12. CDR1 SNHLY and CDR2 FYNNEI come from the germline V gene. In DNA, the CDR3 is TGTGCCAGCAACCTCGAAAGCGGGAGCGGGGAGACCCAGTACTTC. Translation gives CASNLESGSGETQYF.

This clonotype has just a few counts. V is TRBV19 and J is TRBJ2-3; possible D gene TRBD2, 5 bases. Germline loops: CDR1 LNHDA, CDR2 SQIVND (reference sequence). The CDR3 runs to 13 residues. V lost 4 bases and J lost 6, with 11 bases in between. As DNA, the CDR3 is TGTGCCAGTAGTAGAGAGAGGAGGGATACGCAGTATTTT. It codes for CASSRERRDTQYF.

This clonotype occurred many times. The chain couples TRBV7-2 to TRBJ2-7; the D is unclear. Trimming removed 3 bases at V and 5 bases at J, with 11 bases between. The CDR3 sequence is 13 residues long. CDR1 SGHTA and CDR2 FQGNSA come from the germline V gene. CDR3 nucleotides: TGTGCCAGCAGCTTTGGGTGGGCGGACGAGCAGTACTTC. Protein: CASSFGWADEQYF.

The rearrangement links TRBV10-3 to TRBJ1-4; 7 positions agree with TRBD1. Germline CDR1 reads ENHRY; CDR2 reads SYGVKD. V lost 7 bases, J lost 3 bases, and 2 bases stayed unmatched. The CDR3 covers 13 residues. The CDR3 nucleotides are TGTGCCATCAAGGGGGCGGCTAATGAAAAACTGTTTTTT. Translated, it gives CAIKGAANEKLFF.

The rearrangement joins TRBV28 to TRBJ2-5; maybe TRBD2 (5 bases). The germline V and J ends were trimmed by 6 bases and 4 bases, with 12 bases remaining between them. This CDR3 spans 13 amino acids. Germline CDR1 MDHEN, CDR2 SYDVKM. The CDR3 DNA reads TGTGCCAGCAGGGGAGTAGCACGAGAGACCCAGTACTTC. This codes for CASRGVARETQYF.

In this sample, this clonotype turned up many times. This chain connects TRBV5-1 to TRBJ2-7; 9 nucleotides match TRBD1. Germline loops: CDR1 SGHRS, CDR2 YFSETQ. This CDR3 has 16 amino acids. V dropped 3 bases and J dropped 3; count of bases not matched to a gene: 10. The CDR3 DNA sequence: TGCGCCAGCAGCTCGGGACAGGGACAAGAGGACTACGAGCAGTACTTC. Encoded protein: CASSSGQGQEDYEQYF.

This clonotype was seen a few times. This CDR3 is CASSVSPGSYEQYF. The CDR3 bases are TGTGCCAGCAGCGTATCCCCCGGCTCCTACGAGCAGTACTTC. The gene calls are TRBV9 and TRBJ2-7; D unclear. In germline, CDR1 is SGDLS, CDR2 YYNGEE. V lost 1 base and J lost 0, with 8 bases in between. The CDR3 spans 14 residues.

This clonotype has more than one count but fewer than ten. The DNA of the CDR3 is TGTGCCACCAGCAGAGAAGGGGGTTCCTACGAGCAGTACTTC. Encoded protein: CATSREGGSYEQYF. This chain links TRBV15 with TRBJ2-7, with a weak D call TRBD1 (6 bases). The germline V gene encodes CDR1 LNHNV and CDR2 YYDKDF (reference sequence). The CDR3 runs 14 residues. Trimming stripped 0 bases from V and 1 base from J, with 7 bases between.

This clonotype was seen only a few times. This chain joins TRBV10-3 and TRBJ2-3, with D possibly TRBD2 on 7 matching bases. The CDR3 sequence is 14 residues long. Germline V CDR1 and CDR2: ENHRY, SYGVKD. The V gene lost 3 bases and the J gene lost 5 bases, with 12 bases spanning the gap. CDR3 residues: CAISEGGAIDTQYF. The DNA of the CDR3 is TGTGCCATCAGTGAAGGGGGGGCCATAGATACGCAGTATTTT.

This clonotype has a handful of counts. This rearrangement joins TRBV6-2 or TRBV6-3 to TRBJ2-1; no clear D gene. The germline CDR1 and CDR2 sequences are MNHEY and SVGEGT. The CDR3 runs 13 residues. The V gene lost 5 bases and the J gene lost 10 bases, with 15 bases spanning the gap. The CDR3 nucleotides are TGTGCCAGCAGTCGCGGTATAAGGACGGAGCAGTTCTTC. Translated: CASSRGIRTEQFF.